This T cell receptor beta chain was identified in a study of blood T cell repertoires in COVID-19. Study information: Samples representing acute and convalescent COVID-19 were sourced from the United States, Italy and Spain.

The protocol was immunoSEQ multiplex PCR, while the TCRdb copy is restricted to in-frame clones and leaves out a portion. The sample carries tens of thousands of clones, more than 75% recorded once. This CDR3 has 16 residues. Germline loops: CDR1 SGDLS, CDR2 YYNGEE. Trimming pared 1 base from V and 0 bases from J, leaving 12 bases between. The TCR originated in a woman in her 70s with acute or convalescent COVID-19. Sequencing used peripheral blood. V usage is TRBV9 and J usage is TRBJ2-3; D is possibly TRBD2 (6 bases). This CDR3 reads CASSVIAGTSTDTQYF. The CDR3 region has the DNA TGTGCCAGCAGCGTAATTGCGGGAACTAGCACAGATACGCAGTATTTT. The variable domain in full, completed from reference TRBV9 and TRBJ2-3, reads DSGVTQTPKHLITATGQRVTLRCSPRSGDLSVYWYQQSLDQGLQFLIQYYNGEERAKGNILERFSAQQFPDLHSELNLSSLELGDSALYFCASSVIAGTSTDTQYFGPGTRLTVL.